A single T cell receptor (beta chain) is shown here with its context. Its target is unknown. The sample originates from a study of T-cell memory formation after mild COVID-19. The study's findings and limits: Researchers found some responding clones in pre-infection memory, a sign that cross-reactive memory joined. Clones that contracted clustered mainly in CM and EM if CD4+ and in EMRA if CD8+. Clones shrinking between day 15 and 85 showed a balanced CD4/CD8 split, and those that grew later tilted toward CD4+.

V lost 5 bases, J lost 0 bases, and 6 bases lay in between. The CDR3 spans 13 residues. A 5'RACE reaction primed in the constant segment made cDNA libraries of TCR alpha and TCR beta, and these carried sample barcodes and UMIs. TCRdb redid the calling of the 5' RACE reads with MiXCR, one entry per CDR3 protein. This table has about 270,000 distinct CDR3 sequences, more than 15% appearing once. The clonotype comes from a man aged 18 to 35 who had mild COVID-19 (a few samples of this study predate the infection). Cell type and time point are not known. V is TRBV12-3 or TRBV12-4 and J is TRBJ2-3; perhaps TRBD2 as D (5 bases). Material for sequencing was PBMCs or a T cell subset sorted from them (not recorded which). This CDR3 reads CASSTGSTDTQYF. DNA for the CDR3: TGTGCCAGCAGTACGGGAAGCACAGATACGCAGTATTTT.